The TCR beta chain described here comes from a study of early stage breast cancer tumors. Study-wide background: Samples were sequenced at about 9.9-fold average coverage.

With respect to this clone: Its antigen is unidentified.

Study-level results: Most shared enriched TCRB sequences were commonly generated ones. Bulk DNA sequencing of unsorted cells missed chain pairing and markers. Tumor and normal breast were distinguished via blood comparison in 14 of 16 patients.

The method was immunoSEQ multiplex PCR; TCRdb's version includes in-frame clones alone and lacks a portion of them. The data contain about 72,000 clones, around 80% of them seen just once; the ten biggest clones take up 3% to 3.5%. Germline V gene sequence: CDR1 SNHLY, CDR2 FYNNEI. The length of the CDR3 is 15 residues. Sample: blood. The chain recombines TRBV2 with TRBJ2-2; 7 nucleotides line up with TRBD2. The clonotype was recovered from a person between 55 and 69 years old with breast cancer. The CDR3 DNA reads TGTGCGGCGGGGGAAGGCGGGAGTGGCACCGGGGAGCTGTTTTTT. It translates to CAAGEGGSGTGELFF.